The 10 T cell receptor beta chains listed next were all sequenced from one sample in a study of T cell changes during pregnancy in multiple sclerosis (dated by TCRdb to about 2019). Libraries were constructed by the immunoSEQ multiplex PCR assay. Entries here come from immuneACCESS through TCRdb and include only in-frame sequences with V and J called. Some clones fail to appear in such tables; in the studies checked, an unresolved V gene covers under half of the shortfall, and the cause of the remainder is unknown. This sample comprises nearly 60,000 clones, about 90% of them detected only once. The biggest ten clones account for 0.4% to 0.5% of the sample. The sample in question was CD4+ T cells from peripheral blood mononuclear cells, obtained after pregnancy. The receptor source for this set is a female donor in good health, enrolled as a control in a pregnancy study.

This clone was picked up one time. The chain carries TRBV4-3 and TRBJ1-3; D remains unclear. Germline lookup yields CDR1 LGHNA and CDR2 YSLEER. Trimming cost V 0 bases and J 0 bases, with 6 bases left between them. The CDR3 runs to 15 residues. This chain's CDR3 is CASSQEHSSGNTIYF. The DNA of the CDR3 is TGCGCCAGCAGCCAAGAGCACAGCTCTGGAAACACCATATATTTT.

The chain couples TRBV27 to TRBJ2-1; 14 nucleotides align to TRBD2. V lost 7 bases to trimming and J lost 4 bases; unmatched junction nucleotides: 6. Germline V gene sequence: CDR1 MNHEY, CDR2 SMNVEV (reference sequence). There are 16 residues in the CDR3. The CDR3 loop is CASIGLAGGSYNEQFF. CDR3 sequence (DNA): TGTGCCAGCATCGGACTAGCGGGGGGATCGTACAATGAGCAGTTCTTC.

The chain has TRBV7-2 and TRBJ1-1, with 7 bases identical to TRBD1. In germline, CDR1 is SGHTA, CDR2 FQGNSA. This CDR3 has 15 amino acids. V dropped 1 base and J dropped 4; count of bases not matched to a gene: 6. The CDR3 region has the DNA TGTGCCAGCAGCTTAGTGAGGGGGCCGGGCACTGAAGCTTTCTTT. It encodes CASSLVRGPGTEAFF.

CDR3 sequence: CASTRSAGLGYGYTF. The CDR3 coding sequence is TGTGCCAGTACTCGCTCGGCAGGGCTTGGCTATGGCTACACCTTC. The chain carries TRBV19 and TRBJ1-2; D might be TRBD1 (5 bases). Trimming removed 7 bases at V and 4 bases at J, with 19 bases between. This CDR3 contains 15 residues. The germline V gene has CDR1 LNHDA and CDR2 SQIVND (reference sequence).

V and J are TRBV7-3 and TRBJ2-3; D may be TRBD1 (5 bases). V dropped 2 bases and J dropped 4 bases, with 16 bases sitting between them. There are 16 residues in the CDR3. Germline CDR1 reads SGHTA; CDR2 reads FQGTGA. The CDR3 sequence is CASSLAQGSLADTQYF. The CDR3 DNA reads TGTGCCAGCAGCTTAGCTCAGGGATCGTTAGCAGATACGCAGTATTTT.

In DNA form, the CDR3 reads TGTGCCAGCAGCGGACAGGGGGCGGGCTATGGCTACACCTTC. It yields the protein CASSGQGAGYGYTF. This chain uses TRBV7-9 with TRBJ1-2; the match to TRBD1 covers 11 bases. The germline gives CDR1 SEHNR, CDR2 FQNEAQ (reference sequence). There are 14 residues in the CDR3. The V gene end was trimmed by 5 bases and the J gene end by 4 bases; junction bases not matched to a gene: 3.

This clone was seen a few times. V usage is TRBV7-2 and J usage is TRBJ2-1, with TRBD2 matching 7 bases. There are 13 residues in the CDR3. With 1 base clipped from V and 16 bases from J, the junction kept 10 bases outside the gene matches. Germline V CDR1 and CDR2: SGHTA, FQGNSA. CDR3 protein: CASSLEGREREFF. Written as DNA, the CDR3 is TGTGCCAGCAGCTTAGAGGGCCGAGAGCGGGAATTCTTC.

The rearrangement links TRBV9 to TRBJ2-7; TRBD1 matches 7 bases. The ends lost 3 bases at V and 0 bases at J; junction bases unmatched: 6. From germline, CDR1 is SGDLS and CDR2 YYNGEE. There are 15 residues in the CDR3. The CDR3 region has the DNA TGTGCCAGCAGCGGACCGGGACAGAGCTCCTACGAGCAGTACTTC. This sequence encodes CASSGPGQSSYEQYF.

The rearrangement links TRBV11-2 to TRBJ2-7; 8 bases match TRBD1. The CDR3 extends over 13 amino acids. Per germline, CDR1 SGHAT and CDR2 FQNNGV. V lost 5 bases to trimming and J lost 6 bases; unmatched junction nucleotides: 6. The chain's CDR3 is CASSGQGKGEQYF. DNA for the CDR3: TGTGCCAGCAGCGGACAGGGAAAAGGCGAGCAGTACTTC.

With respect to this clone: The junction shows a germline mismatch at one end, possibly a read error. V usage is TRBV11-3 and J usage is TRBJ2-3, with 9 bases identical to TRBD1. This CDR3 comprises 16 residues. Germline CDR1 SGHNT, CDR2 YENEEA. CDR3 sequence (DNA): TGTGCCAGCAGCCTAGATCGGACAGGGGGCACAGATACGCAGTATTTT. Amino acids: CASSLDRTGGTDTQYF. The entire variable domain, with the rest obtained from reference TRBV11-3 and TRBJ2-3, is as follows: EAGVVQSPRYKIIEKKQPVAFWCNPISGHNTLYWYLQNLGQGPELLIRYENEEAVDDSQLPKDRFSAERLKGVDSTLKIQPAELGDSAVYLCASSLDRTGGTDTQYFGPGTRLTVL.